Shown below are 17 T cell receptor beta chains from a single sample sequenced in a study of shared clonotypes between healthy human individuals. Data came from immunoSEQ multiplex PCR; TCRdb stores just in-frame clones and leaves some out. The repertoire holds some 1.4 million clones, with about 96% as singletons. Sequencing used naive CD4+ T cells sorted from blood. Stated subset: CD45RA+ positively selected. The source is a man in his thirties or forties in good health.

The chain carries TRBV5-1 and TRBJ2-3, with D unresolved. Trimming took off 7 bases at V and 0 bases at J, with 9 bases between the two ends. The germline V gene has CDR1 SGHRS and CDR2 YFSETQ. The length of the CDR3 is 13 residues. This CDR3 reads CASGPTSTDTQYF. In DNA, the CDR3 is TGCGCCAGCGGGCCTACTAGCACAGATACGCAGTATTTT. The complete variable domain, with remaining parts taken from reference TRBV5-1 and TRBJ2-3, reads KAGVTQTPRYLIKTRGQQVTLSCSPISGHRSVSWYQQTPGQGLQFLFEYFSETQRNKGNFPGRFSGRQFSNSRSEMNVSTLELGDSALYLCASGPTSTDTQYFGPGTRLTVL.

This chain links TRBV2 with TRBJ2-2, with D possibly being TRBD1 or TRBD2 (5 bases each). Between the trimmed V and J ends, which lost 4 bases and 9 bases, there was a span of 15 bases. Per the germline V gene, CDR1 is SNHLY and CDR2 is FYNNEI. The CDR3 is 14 amino acids. CDR3 amino acids: CASSGRTGLRELFF. The CDR3 nucleotides are TGTGCCAGCAGTGGCCGAACGGGGCTTAGGGAGCTGTTTTTT. The whole variable domain, remainder taken from reference TRBV2 and TRBJ2-2, is EPEVTQTPSHQVTQMGQEVILRCVPISNHLYFYWYRQILGQKVEFLVSFYNNEISEKSEIFDDQFSVERPDGSNFTLKIRSTKLEDSAMYFCASSGRTGLRELFFGEGSRLTVL.

The chain joins TRBV5-4 to TRBJ2-5, with 9 bases matching TRBD1. Trimming at V came to 2 bases and at J to 5 bases, leaving 4 bases not matched to a gene. CDR3 length: 14 residues. The germline V gene encodes CDR1 SGHNT and CDR2 YYREEE (reference sequence). This chain's CDR3 is CASSLQGAQETQYF. The CDR3 nucleotides read TGTGCCAGCAGCTTACAGGGGGCTCAGGAGACCCAGTACTTC.

The V and J genes are TRBV28 and TRBJ1-1; D is unresolved. The CDR3 loop spans 14 amino acids. The germline V gene has CDR1 MDHEN and CDR2 SYDVKM. Trimming took off 8 bases at V and 0 bases at J, with 13 bases between the two ends. The CDR3 loop reads CASGSGGVNTEAFF. CDR3 in DNA: TGTGCCAGCGGGTCGGGCGGTGTGAACACTGAAGCTTTCTTT.

The V and J genes are TRBV7-9 and TRBJ1-2, with a possible D match to TRBD1 (5 bases). Trimming took 3 bases from V and 2 from J, leaving 13 bases between them. The germline V gene has CDR1 SEHNR and CDR2 FQNEAQ (reference sequence). The CDR3 has 15 amino acids. CDR3 nucleotide sequence: TGTGCCAGCAGCTTCGGTCACCCAGGGAACTATGGCTACACCTTC. It yields the protein CASSFGHPGNYGYTF.

V and J are TRBV5-6 and TRBJ2-3; no clear D. The V and J ends lost 2 bases and 14 bases respectively, with 18 bases between them. The CDR3 contains 13 residues. Germline CDR1 and CDR2: SGHDT and YYEEEE. The chain's CDR3 is CASSLGFSPKGYF. CDR3 coding DNA: TGTGCCAGCAGCTTAGGTTTCAGCCCAAAGGGGTATTTT.

The DNA of the CDR3 is TGCGCCAGCAGCTTGGGCTTTGCGCGGGAGGGGAATGAGCAGTTCTTC. Translation gives CASSLGFAREGNEQFF. The chain couples TRBV5-1 to TRBJ2-1, with TRBD2 matching 9 bases. This CDR3 is built from 16 residues. The junction had 8 bases not matched to a gene; V was cut back by 0 bases and J by 7 bases. Germline V gene lookup returns CDR1 SGHRS and CDR2 YFSETQ.

The chain combines TRBV11-3 with TRBJ2-1; D uncertain. Germline CDR1 reads SGHNT; CDR2 reads YENEEA. The ends were cut back, 7 bases at V and 1 base at J, with 11 bases in the middle. This CDR3 region has 14 residues. The DNA for the CDR3 is TGTGCCAGCAAACAAGCAACGTCCTACAATGAGCAGTTCTTC. It specifies CASKQATSYNEQFF. The full variable domain, with the rest looked up from reference TRBV11-3 and TRBJ2-1, is EAGVVQSPRYKIIEKKQPVAFWCNPISGHNTLYWYLQNLGQGPELLIRYENEEAVDDSQLPKDRFSAERLKGVDSTLKIQPAELGDSAVYLCASKQATSYNEQFFGPGTRLTVL.

The chain combines TRBV7-3 with TRBJ2-3; D may be TRBD1 or TRBD2 (5 bases each). This CDR3 comprises 15 residues. The germline V and J ends were trimmed by 0 bases and 2 bases, with 9 bases remaining between them. CDR1 SGHTA and CDR2 FQGTGA come from the germline V gene. CDR3 residues: CASSLTGTVTDTQYF. The CDR3 DNA reads TGTGCCAGCAGCTTAACGGGGACGGTCACAGATACGCAGTATTTT.

The chain is built from TRBV19 and TRBJ2-5; maybe TRBD1 (6 bases). This CDR3 spans 13 amino acids. Germline CDR1 reads LNHDA; CDR2 reads SQIVND (reference sequence). With 6 bases removed from V and 1 base from J, the gap between germline ends came to 9 bases. This chain's CDR3 is CASSPRGQETQYF. In DNA form, the CDR3 reads TGTGCCAGTAGCCCCAGGGGCCAAGAGACCCAGTACTTC.

This chain connects TRBV5-1 to TRBJ2-7, with 9 bases lining up with TRBD2. Germline V lookup: CDR1 SGHRS, CDR2 YFSETQ. Germline trimming cut 0 bases from V and 4 bases from J; bases unmatched to any gene: 8. The CDR3 is 16 residues long. The CDR3 is CASSLGVAGDFYEQYF. CDR3 coding DNA: TGCGCCAGCAGCTTGGGAGTAGCGGGAGATTTTTACGAGCAGTACTTC.

This clone has only one observation. The rearrangement links TRBV27 to TRBJ2-3; TRBD2 agrees at 12 bases. Germline CDR1 MNHEY, CDR2 SMNVEV (reference sequence). With V trimmed by 3 bases and J by 7 bases, 11 bases remained unmatched. This CDR3 spans 17 amino acids. CDR3 in DNA: TGTGCCAGCAGTTTGGGGAGGACTAGCGGGATTAGGTATACGCAGTATTTT. The encoded protein is CASSLGRTSGIRYTQYF.

Concerning this clone: Other DNA sequences in the same sample also yield this CDR3. The chain uses TRBV10-3 and TRBJ2-7; 10 bases line up with TRBD2. CDR1 is ENHRY and CDR2 is SYGVKD in the germline V gene. After removal of 9 bases from V and 4 bases from J, the junction contained 3 bases not matched to a gene. The CDR3 runs 12 residues. The CDR3 region is CAIRTSGYEQYF. The CDR3 DNA is TGTGCCATTCGGACTAGCGGTTACGAGCAGTACTTC.

The rearrangement links TRBV7-8 to TRBJ2-7; D may correspond to TRBD1 or TRBD2 (6 bases each). Trimming cost V 0 bases and J 0 bases, with 18 bases left between them. The CDR3 is made up of 18 amino acids. Germline CDR1 reads SGHVS; CDR2 reads FQNEAQ. The CDR3 region has the DNA TGTGCCAGCAGCTTAGCGGGGGGTAGGACAGCAAACTCCTACGAGCAGTACTTC. Translating gives CASSLAGGRTANSYEQYF.

The chain is built from TRBV7-2 and TRBJ2-2; D ambiguous. This CDR3 has 14 amino acids. V lost 5 bases to trimming and J lost 9 bases, with 16 bases between them. Per germline, CDR1 SGHTA and CDR2 FQGNSA. The chain's CDR3 is CASSPLRVSRELFF. CDR3 nucleotides: TGTGCCAGCAGCCCCCTCCGAGTTAGCAGGGAGCTGTTTTTT.

Regarding this clone: The sample carries other DNA sequences with the same CDR3. V gene TRBV27 combines with J gene TRBJ1-1; D gene ambiguous. V gave up 3 bases and J gave up 5 bases, with 7 bases separating them. This CDR3 contains 12 residues. Looked up from germline, CDR1 is MNHEY and CDR2 is SMNVEV (reference sequence). In DNA form, the CDR3 reads TGTGCCAGCAGTTTCCTTGGGACTGAAGCTTTCTTT. This gives the protein CASSFLGTEAFF.

V and J are TRBV7-9 and TRBJ1-3; the D is unclear. There are 12 residues in the CDR3. V dropped 3 bases and J dropped 7 bases, with 7 bases sitting between them. The germline CDR1 and CDR2 sequences are SEHNR and FQNEAQ (reference sequence). CDR3 loop: CASSFDRNTIYF. CDR3 nucleotides: TGTGCCAGCAGCTTTGACCGGAACACCATATATTTT.